A selection of T cell receptor beta chains follows, all from one sample in a study of T cell changes during pregnancy in multiple sclerosis. The method was immunoSEQ multiplex PCR; TCRdb's version includes in-frame clones alone and lacks a portion of them. The table has about 40,000 clones, roughly 88% seen once; the top ten hold roughly 4.9%. Sample: peripheral blood, taken in the first trimester of pregnancy. These receptor sequences come from a female donor in good health, enrolled as a control in a pregnancy study. Both conserved end residues are part of each CDR3. The order of the fields is V gene, D gene, clone size, J gene, CDR3 DNA, CDR3 protein. D genes are given only for firm matches. Size tells how often a clone was seen (once, few, many) or the class of an expanded clone, and some rows leave it out.

v_call: TRBV6-5
d_call: TRBD1
clone_size: -
j_call: TRBJ2-3
cdr3_nt: TGTGCCAGCAGTTACGGGACAGGGGGCCCAGATACGCAGTATTTT
cdr3_aa: CASSYGTGGPDTQYF

v_call: TRBV6-1
d_call: -
clone_size: -
j_call: TRBJ1-5
cdr3_nt: TGTGCCAGCAGTGAATGGGGGGGGAGTCAGCCCCAGCATTTT
cdr3_aa: CASSEWGGSQPQHF

v_call: TRBV27
d_call: -
clone_size: -
j_call: TRBJ2-7
cdr3_nt: TGTGCCAGCAGTTTTTGGGGGGATTACGAGCAGTACTTC
cdr3_aa: CASSFWGDYEQYF

v_call: TRBV28
d_call: -
clone_size: -
j_call: TRBJ2-3
cdr3_nt: TGTGCCAGCAGTTTCTTGGCAGGGACAGATACGCAGTATTTT
cdr3_aa: CASSFLAGTDTQYF

v_call: TRBV27
d_call: TRBD1
clone_size: -
j_call: TRBJ1-2
cdr3_nt: TGTGCCAGCAGTCAATGGGGTCGACAGGGTTCGCATGGCTACACCTTC
cdr3_aa: CASSQWGRQGSHGYTF

v_call: TRBV7-3
d_call: TRBD1
clone_size: -
j_call: TRBJ2-7
cdr3_nt: TGTGCCAGCAGCAGAGGGAGAGGGGGCGGGTACGAGCAGTACTTC
cdr3_aa: CASSRGRGGGYEQYF

v_call: TRBV11-2
d_call: TRBD1
clone_size: -
j_call: TRBJ2-5
cdr3_nt: TGTGCCAGCAGCTTGAAGATAGGGGGCGGCCAAGAGACCCAGTACTTC
cdr3_aa: CASSLKIGGGQETQYF

v_call: TRBV2
d_call: TRBD1
clone_size: few
j_call: TRBJ2-4
cdr3_nt: TGTGCCACCTTCCCCAGTGGCAGGGGGCAAGCCAAAAACATTCAGTACTTC
cdr3_aa: CATFPSGRGQAKNIQYF

v_call: TRBV21-1
d_call: -
clone_size: -
j_call: TRBJ2-1
cdr3_nt: TGTGCCAGCAGTGCCGGGACTAGCGACAACAATGAGCAGTTCTTC
cdr3_aa: CASSAGTSDNNEQFF

v_call: TRBV6-4
d_call: -
clone_size: -
j_call: TRBJ2-1
cdr3_nt: TGTGCCAGCAGTGACTCTGCAGGAGGGGACTACAATGAGCAGTTCTTC
cdr3_aa: CASSDSAGGDYNEQFF

v_call: TRBV28
d_call: -
clone_size: -
j_call: TRBJ2-7
cdr3_nt: TGTGCCAGCAGGCTCGTGGGGGGGGGCCACGAGCAGTACTTC
cdr3_aa: CASRLVGGGHEQYF

v_call: TRBV6-1
d_call: TRBD2
clone_size: once
j_call: TRBJ2-3
cdr3_nt: TGTGCCAGCAGTGAATTAGCGGGAGGACCTACAGATACGCAGTATTTT
cdr3_aa: CASSELAGGPTDTQYF

v_call: TRBV7-9
d_call: -
clone_size: once
j_call: TRBJ2-1
cdr3_nt: TGTGCCAGCAGCTTCCCCGGAGCCTACAATGAGCAGTTCTTC
cdr3_aa: CASSFPGAYNEQFF

v_call: TRBV7-9
d_call: -
clone_size: -
j_call: TRBJ2-1
cdr3_nt: TGTGCCAGCAGCTTCGGCGGCTACTCCTACAATGAGCAGTTCTTC
cdr3_aa: CASSFGGYSYNEQFF

v_call: TRBV19
d_call: TRBD1
clone_size: -
j_call: TRBJ2-7
cdr3_nt: TGTGCCAGTAGTAGCCTTCGGACAGGGCACTACGAGCAGTACTTC
cdr3_aa: CASSSLRTGHYEQYF

v_call: TRBV2
d_call: TRBD1
clone_size: -
j_call: TRBJ2-7
cdr3_nt: TGTGCCAGCAGGGAAGGGACAGGGGGCAGGTACGAGCAGTACTTC
cdr3_aa: CASREGTGGRYEQYF

v_call: TRBV5-6
d_call: -
clone_size: few
j_call: TRBJ1-2
cdr3_nt: TGTGCCAGCAGCTCTGGTGGGGCCAGGGTCTATGGCTACACCTTC
cdr3_aa: CASSSGGARVYGYTF

v_call: TRBV27
d_call: -
clone_size: -
j_call: TRBJ2-2
cdr3_nt: TGTGCCAGCAGTGTACGCCTAGGCGCCGGGGAGCTGTTTTTT
cdr3_aa: CASSVRLGAGELFF

v_call: TRBV5-4
d_call: -
clone_size: -
j_call: TRBJ2-2
cdr3_nt: TGTGCCAGCAGCCTTGACAGGAAGGGGACCGGGGAGCTGTTTTTT
cdr3_aa: CASSLDRKGTGELFF

v_call: TRBV9
d_call: TRBD1
clone_size: -
j_call: TRBJ1-3
cdr3_nt: TGTGCCAGCAGCCAGGGACAGAGAAACACCATATATTTT
cdr3_aa: CASSQGQRNTIYF

v_call: TRBV15
d_call: -
clone_size: -
j_call: TRBJ1-1
cdr3_nt: TGTGCCACCAGCAGAGGTAGGGCCCTCCGGGAGAGGGCACCCGAGGGAGCTTTCTTT
cdr3_aa: CATSRGRALRERAPEGAFF